This section outlines one T cell receptor beta chain sequence together with its context. This record belongs to a study of blood T cell repertoires in COVID-19. Study details: From the United States, Italy and Spain came samples of acute and convalescent COVID-19. T cells, B-cell-depleted T cells, or PBMCs supplied cDNA or gDNA.

Trimming cost V 5 bases and J 5 bases; bases outside gene matches: 5. The CDR3 is 13 residues long. The germline V gene has CDR1 SEHNR and CDR2 FQNEAQ (reference sequence). Original handling: From reference gene primer amplification, estimates of nucleated cell counts were derived. Repertoires were generated with immunoSEQ multiplex PCR, while TCRdb's copy carries only in-frame clones and drops some. V and J calls and clone size are given by that table; D and trimming were obtained from the DNA. Of 150,000 to 200,000 clones listed, roughly 70% were seen once; the top ten hold less than 3%. The chain combines TRBV7-9 with TRBJ2-5; 7 bases are a match to TRBD2. Sequenced: peripheral blood. This TCR was sampled from a woman aged 80 or over with acute or convalescent COVID-19. The CDR3 sequence is CASSLTSFETQYF. The CDR3 DNA is TGTGCCAGCAGCCTGACTAGCTTCGAGACCCAGTACTTC.